These 23 T cell receptor beta chains share one sample of origin, sequenced in a study of Ad26.COV2.S vaccination and SARS-CoV-2 variants. Sequencing used immunoSEQ multiplex PCR; TCRdb keeps in-frame clones, though not all of them. The sample lists about 350,000 clones; roughly 84% were seen once. Noted treatment: around 19 received Ad26.COV2.S at low or high dose, single or two shots; roughly five received placebo; per-sample allocation not given. Collection of the samples took place on day 63 after the first injection of vaccine or placebo. This sample comprised peripheral blood, obtained in a trial of Ad26.COV2.S vaccine versus placebo. All receptors come from a person between 18 and 60 years old who received the Ad26.COV2.S COVID-19 vaccine or a placebo.

The chain carries TRBV6-5 and TRBJ2-3, with a weak D call TRBD1 (5 bases). CDR1 is MNHEY and CDR2 is SVGAGI in the germline V gene. V shed 0 bases and J shed 0 bases, with 10 bases lying between them. The CDR3 consists of 16 residues. The CDR3 is CASSYSAGLSTDTQYF. DNA for the CDR3: TGTGCCAGCAGTTACTCGGCAGGGTTGAGCACAGATACGCAGTATTTT.

This chain uses TRBV5-1 with TRBJ2-2; 8 nucleotides line up with TRBD2. CDR1 is SGHRS, CDR2 YFSETQ, per germline. CDR3 length equals 18 residues. V lost 0 bases, J lost 7 bases, and 14 bases stayed unmatched. CDR3 sequence: CASSLEISGGASVGELFF. In DNA, the CDR3 is TGCGCCAGCAGCTTGGAAATCTCCGGGGGGGCCTCCGTCGGGGAGCTGTTTTTT.

This clone was seen more than once but under ten times. The chain combines TRBV7-9 with TRBJ1-6, with D tentatively TRBD1 (5 bases). The germline V and J ends were trimmed by 4 bases and 8 bases, with 6 bases remaining between them. Germline V gives CDR1 SEHNR, CDR2 FQNEAQ (reference sequence). The CDR3 runs to 12 residues. DNA for the CDR3: TGTGCCAGCAGCTGGGGGGATTCACCCCTCCACTTT. Translated: CASSWGDSPLHF. Full variable domain (outside the CDR3, taken from reference TRBV7-9 and TRBJ1-6): DTGVSQNPRHKITKRGQNVTFRCDPISEHNRLYWYRQTLGQGPEFLTYFQNEAQLEKSRLLSDRFSAERPKGSFSTLEIQRTEQGDSAMYLCASSWGDSPLHFGNGTRLTVT.

The rearrangement uses TRBV29-1 and TRBJ2-7; 10 bases line up with TRBD1. This CDR3 region has 17 residues. The germline gives CDR1 SQVTM, CDR2 ANQGSEA. Germline trimming cut 6 bases from V and 1 base from J; bases unmatched to any gene: 15. The CDR3 region is CSVRGLIQGQGSYEQYF. The CDR3 bases are TGCAGCGTCCGCGGACTTATACAGGGACAGGGGTCCTACGAGCAGTACTTC.

The genes are TRBV15 and TRBJ1-1; maybe TRBD1 (5 bases). The CDR3 consists of 15 residues. CDR1 LNHNV and CDR2 YYDKDF come from the germline V gene (reference sequence). V lost 3 bases to trimming and J lost 1 base, with 12 bases between them. DNA for the CDR3: TGTGCCACCAGCAGGGAGGGGCAGGGGAACACTGAAGCTTTCTTT. This sequence encodes CATSREGQGNTEAFF.

The CDR3, as DNA: TGCGCCAGCAGCTTACTAGGGCCCGAAAACCCCTCTTGGATTGGGTCACCCCTCCACTTT. This encodes CASSLLGPENPSWIGSPLHF. This chain joins TRBV4-1 and TRBJ1-6, with D hard to call. With 5 bases removed from V and 10 bases from J, the gap between germline ends came to 33 bases. The CDR3 has 20 amino acids. The germline V gene has CDR1 MGHRA and CDR2 YSYEKL.

V gene TRBV5-1 combines with J gene TRBJ2-2; TRBD2 aligns across 13 bases. Germline V CDR1 and CDR2: SGHRS, YFSETQ. V lost 3 bases to trimming and J lost 4 bases; unmatched junction nucleotides: 6. CDR3 length: 17 amino acids. The CDR3 is CASSSRTSGSITGELFF. The CDR3 region has the DNA TGCGCCAGCAGCTCGAGGACTAGCGGGAGCATCACCGGGGAGCTGTTTTTT.

The V call is TRBV19, the J call TRBJ1-5; 7 bases fit TRBD1. Germline loops: CDR1 LNHDA, CDR2 SQIVND (reference sequence). CDR3 length: 15 residues. V shed 6 bases and J 6 bases; nucleotides not matched to a gene: 11. The CDR3 nucleotides are TGTGCCAGTAGGCTACAGGGGCTGAGGGGTCAGCCCCAGCATTTT. Amino acid sequence: CASRLQGLRGQPQHF.

This clone was seen more than once but under ten times. The DNA of the CDR3 is TGTGCCAGCAGTTTCCGGATAGATACGCAGTATTTT. It translates to CASSFRIDTQYF. This chain connects TRBV12-3 or TRBV12-4 to TRBJ2-3; unclear D gene. This CDR3 is 12 amino acids long. Between the trimmed V and J ends, which lost 3 bases and 5 bases, there was a span of 6 bases.

The gene calls are TRBV6-5 and TRBJ2-1, with D perhaps assigned TRBD1 or TRBD2 (5 bases each). Trimming left V 5 bases short and J 1 base short, with 9 bases between. CDR1 and CDR2 from the germline V gene are MNHEY and SVGAGI. The CDR3 length is 14 residues. The CDR3 spells CASSPGLSYNEQFF. The CDR3 DNA sequence: TGTGCCAGCAGTCCGGGGCTATCCTACAATGAGCAGTTCTTC.

There are a few counts of this clone. In DNA, the CDR3 is TGTGCCAGTAGTACGCCGCGGGAGGTTGGAGATACGCAGTATTTT. Translating gives CASSTPREVGDTQYF. This chain uses TRBV19 with TRBJ2-3; 8 nucleotides match TRBD2. Trimming at V came to 4 bases and at J to 5 bases, leaving 8 bases not matched to a gene. This CDR3 is built from 15 residues. Germline V gene data show CDR1 as LNHDA and CDR2 as SQIVND (reference sequence).

The CDR3 sequence: CASTRDRGSYGYTF. Written as DNA, the CDR3 is TGTGCCAGCACTCGCGATCGGGGGTCATATGGCTACACCTTC. The genes are TRBV6-5 and TRBJ1-2, with a weak D call TRBD1 (5 bases). The CDR3 covers 14 residues. V gave up 7 bases and J gave up 5 bases, with 17 bases separating them. Germline values: CDR1 MNHEY, CDR2 SVGAGI.

V is TRBV2 and J is TRBJ2-7, with 7 bases aligning to TRBD1. This CDR3 comprises 14 residues. The V gene's germline CDR1 is SNHLY and CDR2 FYNNEI. Trimming took 6 bases from V and 5 from J; bases not matched to a gene: 10. DNA for the CDR3: TGTGCCAGCAGCTACACACAGGGGAATAACGAGCAGTACTTC. This gives the protein CASSYTQGNNEQYF.

The chain uses TRBV7-2 and TRBJ1-2; D might be TRBD1 (6 bases). There are 15 residues in the CDR3. V dropped 5 bases and J dropped 4 bases, with 17 bases sitting between them. Per germline, CDR1 SGHTA and CDR2 FQGNSA. The CDR3 spells CASSPQGSGAYGYTF. CDR3 DNA: TGTGCCAGCAGCCCACAGGGATCAGGGGCCTATGGCTACACCTTC.

This clone was observed a few times. V gene TRBV14 combines with J gene TRBJ2-7, with D possibly TRBD2 on 6 matching bases. The germline CDR1 and CDR2 sequences are SGHDN and FVKESK. V dropped 0 bases and J dropped 6 bases, with 9 bases sitting between them. The CDR3 extends over 13 amino acids. The DNA for the CDR3 is TGTGCCAGCAGCCAAGAACCCGGGAGCGAGCAGTACTTC. Residues: CASSQEPGSEQYF.

The V call is TRBV5-4, the J call TRBJ2-7; perhaps TRBD2 as D (6 bases). The germline V gene has CDR1 SGHNT and CDR2 YYREEE (reference sequence). Between the trimmed V and J ends, which lost 10 bases and 2 bases, there was a span of 22 bases. CDR3 size: 15 residues. For the CDR3, the DNA is TGTGCCGTCAGAGCGGGCCTTGATTACACCTACGAGCAGTACTTC. It translates to CAVRAGLDYTYEQYF.

The rearrangement links TRBV9 to TRBJ2-7, with D possibly being TRBD2 (5 bases). CDR3 size: 14 residues. Between the trimmed V and J ends, which lost 3 bases and 7 bases, there was a span of 17 bases. Looked up from germline, CDR1 is SGDLS and CDR2 is YYNGEE. CDR3 sequence: CASSAHPAGDEQYF. CDR3 DNA: TGTGCCAGCAGCGCCCATCCGGCCGGGGATGAGCAGTACTTC. The full variable domain, with the rest looked up from reference TRBV9 and TRBJ2-7, is DSGVTQTPKHLITATGQRVTLRCSPRSGDLSVYWYQQSLDQGLQFLIQYYNGEERAKGNILERFSAQQFPDLHSELNLSSLELGDSALYFCASSAHPAGDEQYFGPGTRLTVT.

The chain couples TRBV6-5 to TRBJ2-5; 7 bases line up with TRBD1. Germline CDR1 MNHEY, CDR2 SVGAGI. The CDR3 sequence is 15 residues long. V dropped 5 bases and J dropped 5; count of bases not matched to a gene: 11. CDR3 DNA sequence: TGTGCCAGCAGTAACGACAGGGCCCGATCGGAGACCCAGTACTTC. Protein sequence: CASSNDRARSETQYF.

A few counts support this clone. V usage is TRBV15 and J usage is TRBJ1-2; D uncertain. There are 12 residues in the CDR3. Germline CDR1 reads LNHNV; CDR2 reads YYDKDF (reference sequence). Trimming shortened V by 8 bases and J by 1 base, and 8 bases separated the two germline ends. CDR3 sequence (DNA): TGTGCCACCGGGCAGGATAACTATGGCTACACCTTC. Protein: CATGQDNYGYTF.

The rearrangement joins TRBV6-5 to TRBJ1-1; TRBD1 agrees at 11 bases. The CDR3 consists of 13 residues. The V gene's germline CDR1 is MNHEY and CDR2 SVGAGI. Losses at the gene ends were 6 bases for V and 5 bases for J; bases not matched to a gene: 2. CDR3 region: CASSGQGATEAFF. CDR3 in DNA: TGTGCCAGCAGCGGACAGGGGGCGACTGAAGCTTTCTTT.

The chain couples TRBV9 to TRBJ1-3; the D is unclear. The germline CDR1 and CDR2 sequences are SGDLS and YYNGEE. V was clipped by 3 bases and J by 4 bases, with 11 bases between them. This CDR3 has 14 amino acids. As DNA, the CDR3 is TGTGCCAGCAGCGATGGGCTATGGGGAAACACCATATATTTT. Protein product: CASSDGLWGNTIYF.

This chain links TRBV7-9 with TRBJ1-1, with 7 bases that match TRBD1. Germline CDR1 is SEHNR and CDR2 is FQNEAQ (reference sequence). V lost 4 bases and J lost 5; bases outside the gene matches: 7. The CDR3 loop spans 14 amino acids. The DNA of the CDR3 is TGTGCCAGCAGCTCGACAGGGTTTCGAACTGAAGCTTTCTTT. This codes for CASSSTGFRTEAFF.

V gene TRBV29-1 combines with J gene TRBJ2-3; D is unclear. Germline V gene data show CDR1 as SQVTM and CDR2 as ANQGSEA. V was shortened by 2 bases and J by 4 bases, with 16 bases between the two germline ends. This CDR3 is 15 amino acids long. CDR3 in amino acids: CSVEFSRQNSDTQYF. Here the CDR3 DNA reads TGCAGCGTTGAATTTAGCCGGCAGAATTCAGATACGCAGTATTTT.